This T cell receptor beta chain appears in the sequencing data of a study of blood T cell repertoires in COVID-19. Study information: Some COVID-19 samples were acute and others convalescent; all came from the United States, Italy and Spain.

As processed by the authors: Quantification of nucleated cells was approximated via reference gene primer amplification. The table came from immunoSEQ multiplex PCR; TCRdb's copy has only in-frame clones and leaves some out. Clonal size and the V and J genes are those of that table, whereas D and trimming came from the DNA. The sample lists under 85,000 clones; about 76% were seen once. Germline CDR1 reads SEHNR; CDR2 reads FQNEAQ (reference sequence). Unmatched junction bases numbered 3, after V lost 5 bases and J lost 7 bases. There are 13 residues in the CDR3. The TCR originated in a woman over 75 with active or convalescent COVID-19. Sequencing was performed on peripheral blood. The chain links TRBV7-9 to TRBJ1-2; 11 nucleotides agree with TRBD1. The CDR3 DNA reads as TGTGCCAGCAGCGGACAGGGGGCGGTTGGCTACACCTTC. This translates into CASSGQGAVGYTF.